This TCR beta chain was profiled in a study of a mutant IDH1 vaccine in newly diagnosed glioma. Study context: Vaccination started 4-6 weeks after radiotherapy alone, or with temozolomide cycles. Receipt of radiotherapy, temozolomide, or both preceded the study, and most received both.

Deletions cut 2 bases from V and 5 bases from J, with 18 bases between. CDR1 and CDR2 (germline): SGHVS, FQNEAQ. The CDR3 loop spans 16 amino acids. Time point denoted: week 23, last vaccination. One vaccine dose held 300 ug of mutant IDH1 20-mer peptide and came with topical imiquimod. Donors had new WHO grade 3 or 4 IDH1-mutant, ATRX-lost astrocytomas. Some clones are missing from TCRdb's copy, which holds only in-frame ones; the method was immunoSEQ multiplex PCR. This sample carries just under 45,000 clones, approximately 90% of them seen once, and the ten largest clones take 3.9%. About this clone itself: As yet, its antigen is unknown.

The V call is TRBV7-8, the J call TRBJ1-1, with D perhaps TRBD1 (5 bases). The TCR originated in a man aged 50-59 years with glioma. Sequencing used PBMCs, obtained from a glioma patient whose treatment included an IDH1 peptide vaccine. CDR3 bases: TGTGCCAGCAGCTTACCGGGGGTAAAGGGAGAGACTGAAGCTTTCTTT. Translated, it gives CASSLPGVKGETEAFF.